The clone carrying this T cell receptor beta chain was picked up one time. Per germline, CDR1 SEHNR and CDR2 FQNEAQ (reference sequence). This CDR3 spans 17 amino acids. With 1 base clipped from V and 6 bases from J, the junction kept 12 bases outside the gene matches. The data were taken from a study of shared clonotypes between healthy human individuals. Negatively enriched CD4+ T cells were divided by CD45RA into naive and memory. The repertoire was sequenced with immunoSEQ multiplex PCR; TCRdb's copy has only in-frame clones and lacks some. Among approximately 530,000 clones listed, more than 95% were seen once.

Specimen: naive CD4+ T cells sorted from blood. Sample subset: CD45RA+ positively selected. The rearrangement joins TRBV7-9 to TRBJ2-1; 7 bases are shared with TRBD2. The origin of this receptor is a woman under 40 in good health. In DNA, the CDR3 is TGTGCCAGCAGCTTAGGATCCGGGCGGGAGAGAACCAATGAGCAGTTCTTC. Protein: CASSLGSGRERTNEQFF.